The T cell receptor beta chain under discussion was sequenced for a study of blood T cell repertoires in COVID-19. Study-wide context: COVID-19 samples, acute and convalescent, were from the United States, Italy and Spain. T cells, B-cell-depleted T cells, or PBMCs supplied cDNA or gDNA.

In germline, CDR1 is MDHEN, CDR2 SYDVKM. The CDR3 totals 14 residues. As originally analysed: Counts of nucleated cells, estimated from reference gene primer amplification, were obtained. This table comes from immunoSEQ multiplex PCR, and its TCRdb copy is limited to in-frame clones, with some not included. V and J calls and clone size are given by that table; D and trimming were obtained from the DNA. In the table there are about 70,000 clones, roughly 90% of which are singletons. Sequencing was carried out using peripheral blood. This TCR derives from a man in his fifties or sixties with acute or convalescent COVID-19. This chain joins TRBV28 and TRBJ1-3; tentatively, D is TRBD1 (6 bases). The CDR3 nucleotides are TGTGCTACCAGAGGGGGTAGCTCTGGAAACACCATATATTTT. Its translation: CATRGGSSGNTIYF.